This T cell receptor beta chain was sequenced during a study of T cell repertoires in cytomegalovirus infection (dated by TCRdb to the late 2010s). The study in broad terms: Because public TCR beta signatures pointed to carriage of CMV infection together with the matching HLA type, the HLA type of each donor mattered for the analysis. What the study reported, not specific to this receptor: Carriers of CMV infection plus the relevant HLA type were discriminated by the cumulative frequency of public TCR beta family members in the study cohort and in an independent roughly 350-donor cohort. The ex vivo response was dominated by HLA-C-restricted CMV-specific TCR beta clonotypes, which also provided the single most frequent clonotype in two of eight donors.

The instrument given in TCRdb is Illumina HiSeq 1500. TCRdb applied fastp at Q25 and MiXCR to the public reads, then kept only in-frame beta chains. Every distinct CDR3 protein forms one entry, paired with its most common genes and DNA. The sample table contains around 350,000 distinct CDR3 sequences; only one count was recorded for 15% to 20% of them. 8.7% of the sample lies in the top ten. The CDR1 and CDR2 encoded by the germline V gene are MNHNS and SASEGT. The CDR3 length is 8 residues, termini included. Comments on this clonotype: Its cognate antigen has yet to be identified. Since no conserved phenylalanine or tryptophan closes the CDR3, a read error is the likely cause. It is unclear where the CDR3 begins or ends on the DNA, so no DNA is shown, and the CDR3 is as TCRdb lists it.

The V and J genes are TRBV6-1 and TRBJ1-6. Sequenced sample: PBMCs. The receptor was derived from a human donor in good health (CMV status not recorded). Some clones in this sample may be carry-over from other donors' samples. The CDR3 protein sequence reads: CASSVGLR.